This T cell receptor (beta chain) derives from a study of T cell responses to AZD1222 COVID-19 vaccine. Whole-study findings and limits: Donor demographics were predominantly white British with a female majority; clonal diversity may be underestimated.

As regards this clone: What it binds is not known.

Produced via immunoSEQ multiplex PCR; TCRdb's table is partial and in-frame only. The repertoire holds 150,000 to 200,000 clones, with around 89% as singletons. The receptor's source is an adult who received the MenACWY meningococcal vaccine as a control. Specimen: peripheral blood, collected 28 days after the second dose of the MenACWY control vaccine.

CDR3 nucleotide sequence: TGTGCCAGCAGTGAAGCAGGGGAAGAGACCCAGTACTTC. Amino acid sequence: CASSEAGEETQYF. The rearrangement joins TRBV6-1 to TRBJ2-5, with D possibly TRBD1 on 5 matching bases. Trimming took off 0 bases at V and 3 bases at J, with 5 bases between the two ends. The CDR3 is 13 amino acids. Germline loops: CDR1 MNHNS, CDR2 SASEGT.